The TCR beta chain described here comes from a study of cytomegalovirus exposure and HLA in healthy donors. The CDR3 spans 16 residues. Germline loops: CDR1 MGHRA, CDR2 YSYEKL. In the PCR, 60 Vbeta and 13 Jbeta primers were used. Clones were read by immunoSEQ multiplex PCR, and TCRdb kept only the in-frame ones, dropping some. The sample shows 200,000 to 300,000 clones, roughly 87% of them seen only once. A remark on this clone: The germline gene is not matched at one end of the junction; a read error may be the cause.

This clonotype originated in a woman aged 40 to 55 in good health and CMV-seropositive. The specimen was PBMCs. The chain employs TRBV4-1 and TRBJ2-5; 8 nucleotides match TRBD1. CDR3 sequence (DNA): TGCGCCAGCAGTCAAGGGCCGGGACAGGAACAAGAGACCCAGTACTTC. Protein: CASSQGPGQEQETQYF.